The following is a TCR beta chain sequence with its context. Its antigen is currently unknown. The sample is drawn from a study of T cell responses to AZD1222 COVID-19 vaccine. At the level of the study: The analysis combined second doses at about 4 or about 12 weeks. General observations from the study: Close to half of spike-specific TCRs reportedly recognize unmutated variant regions. Increases in Spike-specific TCR breadth and depth were seen after two AZD1222 doses.

CDR1 is LNHDA, CDR2 SQIVND, per germline (reference sequence). This CDR3 region has 16 residues. The J segment lost 4 bases and the V segment lost 5 bases, leaving 8 bases of the junction unmatched. The table came from immunoSEQ multiplex PCR; TCRdb's copy has only in-frame clones and leaves some out. This table has 140,000 to 150,000 clones, 80% to 95% appearing once. The starting material was peripheral blood, obtained on day 0 of AZD1222 vaccination. This receptor was obtained from an adult in good health. V is TRBV19 and J is TRBJ2-2, with 9 bases lining up with TRBD1. The CDR3 here is CASSSPGQGATGELFF. As DNA, the CDR3 is TGTGCCAGTAGTTCCCCGGGACAGGGAGCCACCGGGGAGCTGTTTTTT. Complete variable domain (other parts from reference TRBV19 and TRBJ2-2): DGGITQSPKYLFRKEGQNVTLSCEQNLNHDAMYWYRQDPGQGLRLIYYSQIVNDFQKGDIAEGYSVSREKKESFPLTVTSAQKNPTAFYLCASSSPGQGATGELFFGEGSRLTVL.